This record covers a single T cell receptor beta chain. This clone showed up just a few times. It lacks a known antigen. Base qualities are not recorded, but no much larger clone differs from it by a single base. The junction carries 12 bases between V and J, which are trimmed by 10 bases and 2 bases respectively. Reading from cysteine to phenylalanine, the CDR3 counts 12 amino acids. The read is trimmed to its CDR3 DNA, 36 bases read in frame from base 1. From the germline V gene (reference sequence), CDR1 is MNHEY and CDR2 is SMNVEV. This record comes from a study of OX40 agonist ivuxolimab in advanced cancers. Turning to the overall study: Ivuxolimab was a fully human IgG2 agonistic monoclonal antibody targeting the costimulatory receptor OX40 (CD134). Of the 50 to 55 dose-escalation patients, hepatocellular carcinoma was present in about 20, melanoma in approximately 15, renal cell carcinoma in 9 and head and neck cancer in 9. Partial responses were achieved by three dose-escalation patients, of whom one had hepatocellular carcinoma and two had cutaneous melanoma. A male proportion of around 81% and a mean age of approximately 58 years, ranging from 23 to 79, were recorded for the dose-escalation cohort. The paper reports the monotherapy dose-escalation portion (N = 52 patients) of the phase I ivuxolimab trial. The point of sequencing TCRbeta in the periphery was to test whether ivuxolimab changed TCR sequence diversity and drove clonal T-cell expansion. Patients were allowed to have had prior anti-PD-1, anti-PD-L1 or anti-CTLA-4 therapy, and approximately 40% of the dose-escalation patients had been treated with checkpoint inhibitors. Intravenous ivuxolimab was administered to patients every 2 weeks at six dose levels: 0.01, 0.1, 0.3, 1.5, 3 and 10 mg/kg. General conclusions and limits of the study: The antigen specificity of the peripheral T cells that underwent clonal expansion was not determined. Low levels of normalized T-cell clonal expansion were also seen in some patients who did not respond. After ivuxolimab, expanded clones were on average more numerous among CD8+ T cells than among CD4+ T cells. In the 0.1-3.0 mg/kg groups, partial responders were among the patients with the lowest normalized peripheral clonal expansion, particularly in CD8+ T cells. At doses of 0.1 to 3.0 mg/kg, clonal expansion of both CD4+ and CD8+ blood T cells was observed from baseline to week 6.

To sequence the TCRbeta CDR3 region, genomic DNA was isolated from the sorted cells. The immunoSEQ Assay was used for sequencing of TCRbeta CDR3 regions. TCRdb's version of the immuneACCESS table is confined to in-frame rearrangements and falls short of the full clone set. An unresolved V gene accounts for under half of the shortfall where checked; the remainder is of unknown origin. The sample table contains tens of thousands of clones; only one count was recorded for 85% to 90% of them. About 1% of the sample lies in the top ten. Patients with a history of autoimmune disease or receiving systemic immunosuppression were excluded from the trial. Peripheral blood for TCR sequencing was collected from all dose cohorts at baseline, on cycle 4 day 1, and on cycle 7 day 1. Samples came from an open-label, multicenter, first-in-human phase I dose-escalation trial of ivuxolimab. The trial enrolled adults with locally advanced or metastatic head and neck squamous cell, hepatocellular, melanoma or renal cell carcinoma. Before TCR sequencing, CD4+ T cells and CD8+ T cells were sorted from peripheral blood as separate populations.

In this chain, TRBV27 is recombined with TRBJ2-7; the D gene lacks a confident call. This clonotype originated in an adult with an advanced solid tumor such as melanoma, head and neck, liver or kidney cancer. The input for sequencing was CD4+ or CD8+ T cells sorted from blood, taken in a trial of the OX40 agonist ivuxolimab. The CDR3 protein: CAIATQTYEQYF. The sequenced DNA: TGTGCCATCGCGACGCAGACCTACGAGCAGTACTTC.